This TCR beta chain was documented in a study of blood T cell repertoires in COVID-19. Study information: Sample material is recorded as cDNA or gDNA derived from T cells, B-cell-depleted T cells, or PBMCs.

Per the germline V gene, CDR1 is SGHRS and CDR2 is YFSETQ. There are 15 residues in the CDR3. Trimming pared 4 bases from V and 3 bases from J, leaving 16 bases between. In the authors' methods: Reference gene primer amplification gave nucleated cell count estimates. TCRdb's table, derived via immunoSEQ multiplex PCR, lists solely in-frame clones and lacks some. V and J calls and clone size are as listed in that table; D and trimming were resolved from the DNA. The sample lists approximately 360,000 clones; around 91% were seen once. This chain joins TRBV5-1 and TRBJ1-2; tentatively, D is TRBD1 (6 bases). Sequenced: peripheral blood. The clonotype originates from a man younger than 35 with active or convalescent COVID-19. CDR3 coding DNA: TGCGCCAGCAGCCTGGGGGCCTCAGGGGACTATGGCTACACCTTC. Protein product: CASSLGASGDYGYTF.